The sequence of this T cell receptor (beta chain) was determined in a study of T-cell reconstitution after alpha-beta-depleted transplantation in children. Points from the study as a whole: The high TCRbeta diversity at day 60 in some patients came from surviving recipient T cells and thymic progenitors. Alpha-beta T cells present about two months after transplant were reported to originate from several hundred expanded graft clones. Fresh T-cell production supplied most of the T-cell counts and diversity seen one year after transplant.

This CDR3 has 15 amino acids. The germline CDR1 and CDR2 sequences are LGHDT and YNNKEL (reference sequence). V gave up 3 bases and J gave up 2 bases; unmatched junction bases: 6. This clonotype was counted at least ten times. Its target is unknown. Library preparation (for TCRbeta) was performed with unique molecular identifiers. One entry per CDR3 protein, called by TCRdb with MiXCR from the PCR reads. This sample yields some 300,000 distinct CDR3 sequences, of which over 9.5% are seen a single time; just under 7.5% belongs to the top ten. The receptor's source is a boy in the first two years of life with acute myeloid leukemia, due to receive a stem cell transplant. Sample: PBMCs, taken before TCRalphabeta/CD19-depleted stem cell transplant. The chain links TRBV3-1 to TRBJ2-7; 8 bases map to TRBD1. CDR3 loop: CASSHIDRGPYEQYF. The CDR3 DNA reads TGTGCCAGCAGCCACATCGACAGGGGACCCTACGAGCAGTACTTC.